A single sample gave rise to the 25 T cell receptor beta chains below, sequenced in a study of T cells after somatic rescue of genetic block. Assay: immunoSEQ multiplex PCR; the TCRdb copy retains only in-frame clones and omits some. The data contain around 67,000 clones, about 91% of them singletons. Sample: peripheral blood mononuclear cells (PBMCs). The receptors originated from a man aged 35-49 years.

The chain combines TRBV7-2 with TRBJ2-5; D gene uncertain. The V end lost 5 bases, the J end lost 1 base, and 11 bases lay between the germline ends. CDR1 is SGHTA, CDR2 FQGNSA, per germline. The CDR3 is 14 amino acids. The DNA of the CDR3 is TGTGCCAGCAGCCGCTCAAAGTCCCAAGAGACCCAGTACTTC. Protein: CASSRSKSQETQYF.

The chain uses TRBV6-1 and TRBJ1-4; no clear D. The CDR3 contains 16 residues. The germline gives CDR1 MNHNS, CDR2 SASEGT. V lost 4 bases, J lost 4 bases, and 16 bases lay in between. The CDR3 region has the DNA TGTGCCAGCAGTGGGAGGCAAGGGTTGGGTAATGAAAAACTGTTTTTT. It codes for CASSGRQGLGNEKLFF.

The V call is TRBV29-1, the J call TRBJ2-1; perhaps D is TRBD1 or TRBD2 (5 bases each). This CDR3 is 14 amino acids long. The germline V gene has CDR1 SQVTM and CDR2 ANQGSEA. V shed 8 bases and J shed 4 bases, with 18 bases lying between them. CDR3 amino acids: CSFRDQGFYNEQFF. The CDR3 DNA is TGCAGCTTCCGGGACCAGGGTTTTTACAATGAGCAGTTCTTC.

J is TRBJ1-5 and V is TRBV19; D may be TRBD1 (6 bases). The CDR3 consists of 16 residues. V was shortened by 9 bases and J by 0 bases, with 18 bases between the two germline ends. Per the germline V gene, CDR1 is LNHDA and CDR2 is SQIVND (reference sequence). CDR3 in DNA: TGTGCCAGGCCCAGGACAGCGAATTATAGCAATCAGCCCCAGCATTTT. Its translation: CARPRTANYSNQPQHF. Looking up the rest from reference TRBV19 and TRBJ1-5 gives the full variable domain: DGGITQSPKYLFRKEGQNVTLSCEQNLNHDAMYWYRQDPGQGLRLIYYSQIVNDFQKGDIAEGYSVSREKKESFPLTVTSAQKNPTAFYLCARPRTANYSNQPQHFGDGTRLSIL.

The CDR3 DNA sequence: TGTGCCAGCAGAACCGGGACAGGGATTGGGCAGCCCCAGCATTTT. Protein sequence: CASRTGTGIGQPQHF. V and J are TRBV6-5 and TRBJ1-5; the match to TRBD1 covers 9 bases. The junction had 10 bases not matched to a gene; V was cut back by 6 bases and J by 7 bases. The CDR3 contains 15 residues. Germline lookup yields CDR1 MNHEY and CDR2 SVGAGI.

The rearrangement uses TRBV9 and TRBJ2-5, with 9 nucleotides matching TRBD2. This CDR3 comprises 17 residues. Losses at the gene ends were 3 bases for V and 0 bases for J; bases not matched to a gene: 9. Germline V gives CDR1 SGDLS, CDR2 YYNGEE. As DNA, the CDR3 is TGTGCCAGCAGCGATGTCGGCGTAGCGGGAGACCAAGAGACCCAGTACTTC. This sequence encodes CASSDVGVAGDQETQYF.

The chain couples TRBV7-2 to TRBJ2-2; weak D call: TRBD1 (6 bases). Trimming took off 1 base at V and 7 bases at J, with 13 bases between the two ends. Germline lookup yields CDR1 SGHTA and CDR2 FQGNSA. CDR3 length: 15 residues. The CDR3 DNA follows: TGTGCCAGCAGCTTAGTGAACAGGGCCAACGGGGAGCTGTTTTTT. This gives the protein CASSLVNRANGELFF.

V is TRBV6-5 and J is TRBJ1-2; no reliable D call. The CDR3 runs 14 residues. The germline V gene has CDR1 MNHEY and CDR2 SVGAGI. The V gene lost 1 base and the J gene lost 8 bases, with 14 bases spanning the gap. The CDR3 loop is CASSYFGSGPGYTF. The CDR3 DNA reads TGTGCCAGCAGTTACTTTGGGTCAGGCCCCGGCTACACCTTC.

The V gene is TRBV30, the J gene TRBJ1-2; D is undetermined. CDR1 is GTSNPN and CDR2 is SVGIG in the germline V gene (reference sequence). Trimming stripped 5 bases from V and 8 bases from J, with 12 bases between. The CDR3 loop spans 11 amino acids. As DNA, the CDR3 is TGTGCCTGGGGGTATGGGGAGGGCTACACCTTC. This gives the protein CAWGYGEGYTF. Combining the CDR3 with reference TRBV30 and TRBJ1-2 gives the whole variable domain SQTIHQWPATLVQPVGSPLSLECTVEGTSNPNLYWYRQAAGRGLQLLFYSVGIGQISSEVPQNLSASRPQDRQFILSSKKLLLSDSGFYLCAWGYGEGYTFGSGTRLTVV.

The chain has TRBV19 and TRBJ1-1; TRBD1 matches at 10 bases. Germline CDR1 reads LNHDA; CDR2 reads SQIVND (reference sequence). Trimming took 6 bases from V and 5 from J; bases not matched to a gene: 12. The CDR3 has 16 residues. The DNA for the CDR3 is TGTGCCAGTAGGAGGAGGGACAGGGGAGGATGGACTGAAGCTTTCTTT. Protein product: CASRRRDRGGWTEAFF.

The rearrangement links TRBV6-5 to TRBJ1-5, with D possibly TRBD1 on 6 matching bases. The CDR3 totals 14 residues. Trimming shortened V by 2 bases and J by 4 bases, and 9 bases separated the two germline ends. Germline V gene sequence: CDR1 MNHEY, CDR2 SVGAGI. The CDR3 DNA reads TGTGCCAGCAGTTACGGCCAGGGGAATCAGCCCCAGCATTTT. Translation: CASSYGQGNQPQHF.

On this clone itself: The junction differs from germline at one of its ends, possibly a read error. CDR3 sequence: CASSAGLAVGGETQYF. The DNA for the CDR3 is TGTGCTAGCAGCGCAGGACTAGCGGTGGGGGGAGAGACCCAGTACTTC. V usage is TRBV7-7 and J usage is TRBJ2-5, with TRBD2 matching 10 bases. The germline gives CDR1 SSHAT, CDR2 FNYEAQ (reference sequence). The CDR3 totals 16 residues.

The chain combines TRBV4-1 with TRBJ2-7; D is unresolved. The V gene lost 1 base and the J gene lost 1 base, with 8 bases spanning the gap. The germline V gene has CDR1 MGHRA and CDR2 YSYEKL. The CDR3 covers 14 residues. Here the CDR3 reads CASSQVHGSYEQYF. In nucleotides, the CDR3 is TGCGCCAGCAGCCAAGTTCACGGGTCCTACGAGCAGTACTTC.

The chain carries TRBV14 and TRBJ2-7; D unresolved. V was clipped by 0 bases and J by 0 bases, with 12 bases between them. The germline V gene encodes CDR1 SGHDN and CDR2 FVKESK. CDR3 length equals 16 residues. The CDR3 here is CASSQDAVPGSYEQYF. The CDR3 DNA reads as TGTGCCAGCAGCCAAGACGCGGTTCCGGGCTCCTACGAGCAGTACTTC.

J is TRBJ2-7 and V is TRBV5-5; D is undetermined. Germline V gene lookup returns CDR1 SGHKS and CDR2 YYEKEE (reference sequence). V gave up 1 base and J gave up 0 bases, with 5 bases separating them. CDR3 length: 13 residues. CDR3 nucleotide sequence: TGTGCCAGCAGCTTGTCGAGCTCCTACGAGCAGTACTTC. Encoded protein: CASSLSSSYEQYF.

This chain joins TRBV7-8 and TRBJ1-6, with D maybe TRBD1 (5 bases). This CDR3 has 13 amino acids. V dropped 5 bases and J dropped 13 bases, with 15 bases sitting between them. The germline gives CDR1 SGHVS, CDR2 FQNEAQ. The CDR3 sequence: CASSPDSPGPLHF. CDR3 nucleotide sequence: TGTGCCAGCAGCCCCGACAGCCCCGGGCCCCTCCACTTT.

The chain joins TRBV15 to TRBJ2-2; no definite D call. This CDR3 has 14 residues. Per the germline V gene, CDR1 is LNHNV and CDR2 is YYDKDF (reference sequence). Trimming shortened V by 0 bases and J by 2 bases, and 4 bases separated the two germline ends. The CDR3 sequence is CATSRDINTGELFF. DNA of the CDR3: TGTGCCACCAGCAGAGACATCAACACCGGGGAGCTGTTTTTT.

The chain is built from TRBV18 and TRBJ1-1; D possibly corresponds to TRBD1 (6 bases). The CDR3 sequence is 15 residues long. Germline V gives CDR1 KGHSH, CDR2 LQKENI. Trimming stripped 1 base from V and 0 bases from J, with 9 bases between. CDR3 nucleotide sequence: TGTGCCAGCTCACCACAGACAGGCATGAACACTGAAGCTTTCTTT. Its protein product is CASSPQTGMNTEAFF.

The CDR3 loop is CASSLVWTGAQPQHF. DNA for the CDR3: TGTGCCAGCAGCTTGGTTTGGACAGGGGCCCAGCCCCAGCATTTT. This sequence joins TRBV5-5 and TRBJ1-5, with 9 positions matching TRBD1. V lost 0 bases to trimming and J lost 7 bases; unmatched junction nucleotides: 5. The CDR3 is made up of 15 amino acids. CDR1 is SGHKS and CDR2 is YYEKEE in the germline V gene (reference sequence).

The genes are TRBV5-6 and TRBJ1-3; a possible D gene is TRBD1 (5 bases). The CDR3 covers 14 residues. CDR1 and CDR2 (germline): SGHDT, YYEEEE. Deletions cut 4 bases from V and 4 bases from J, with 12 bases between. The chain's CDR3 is CASSHGTRGNTIYF. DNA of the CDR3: TGTGCCAGCAGCCACGGGACTAGGGGAAACACCATATATTTT.

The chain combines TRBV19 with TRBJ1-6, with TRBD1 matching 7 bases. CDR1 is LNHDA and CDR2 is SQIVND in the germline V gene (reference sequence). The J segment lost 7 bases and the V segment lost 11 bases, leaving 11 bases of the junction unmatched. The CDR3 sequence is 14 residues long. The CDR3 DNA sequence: TGTGCCTCTAAAGGGGGCCAGGCCAATTCACCCCTCCACTTT. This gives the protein CASKGGQANSPLHF.

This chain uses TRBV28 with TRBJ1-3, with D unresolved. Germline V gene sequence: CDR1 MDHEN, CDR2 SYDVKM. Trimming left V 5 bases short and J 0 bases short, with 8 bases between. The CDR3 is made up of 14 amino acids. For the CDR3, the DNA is TGTGCCAGCAGTACAGAACGCTCTGGAAACACCATATATTTT. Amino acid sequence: CASSTERSGNTIYF.

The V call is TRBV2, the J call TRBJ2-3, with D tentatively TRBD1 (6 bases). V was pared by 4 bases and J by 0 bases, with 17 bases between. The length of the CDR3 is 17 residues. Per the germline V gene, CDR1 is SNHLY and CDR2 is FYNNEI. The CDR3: CASSGSPDRPSTDTQYF. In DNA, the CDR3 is TGTGCCAGCAGTGGGTCCCCCGACAGGCCCAGCACAGATACGCAGTATTTT.

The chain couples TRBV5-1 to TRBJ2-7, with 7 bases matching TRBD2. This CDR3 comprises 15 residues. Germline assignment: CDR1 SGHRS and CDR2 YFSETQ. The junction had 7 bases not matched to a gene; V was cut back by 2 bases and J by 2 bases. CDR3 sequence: CASSFTSGGAYEQYF. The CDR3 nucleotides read TGCGCCAGCAGCTTCACCTCGGGGGGAGCCTACGAGCAGTACTTC.

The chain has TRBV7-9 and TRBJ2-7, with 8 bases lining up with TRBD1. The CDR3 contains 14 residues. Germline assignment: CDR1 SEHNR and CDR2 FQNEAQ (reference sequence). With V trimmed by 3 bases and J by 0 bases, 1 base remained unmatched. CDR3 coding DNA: TGTGCCAGCAGCTTCACAGGGGGCTCCTACGAGCAGTACTTC. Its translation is CASSFTGGSYEQYF.